The 27 T cell receptor beta chains listed next were all sequenced from one sample in a study of blood T cell repertoires in COVID-19. Measured with immunoSEQ multiplex PCR; TCRdb has only the in-frame clones, and not every one. The sample consists of about 85,000 clones, around 89% of them appearing once. Input material: peripheral blood. The receptor set was obtained from an elderly woman with active or convalescent COVID-19.

This clone occurred a few times. The chain recombines TRBV6-2 or TRBV6-3 with TRBJ1-2; no definite D call. Per germline, CDR1 MNHEY and CDR2 SVGEGT. The length of the CDR3 is 11 residues. V lost 3 bases and J 12 bases, leaving 11 bases between the germline ends. CDR3 sequence (DNA): TGTGCCAGCAGTTATGGTGGAGTCGACACCTTC. Translating gives CASSYGGVDTF.

V gene TRBV9 combines with J gene TRBJ1-3; a weak D match, TRBD1 (6 bases). V gave up 0 bases and J gave up 3 bases, with 13 bases separating them. CDR3 size: 16 residues. Germline assignment: CDR1 SGDLS and CDR2 YYNGEE. Written as DNA, the CDR3 is TGTGCCAGCAGCGTAGGGTTGTCAGGGGTTGGAAACACCATATATTTT. As protein: CASSVGLSGVGNTIYF.

V usage is TRBV6-2 or TRBV6-3 and J usage is TRBJ2-4, with TRBD2 matching over 8 bases. Germline V gene data show CDR1 as MNHEY and CDR2 as SVGEGT. The CDR3 sequence is 15 residues long. V gave up 3 bases and J gave up 1 base; unmatched junction bases: 2. CDR3 coding DNA: TGTGCCAGCAGTTATCCGGGAGGGGCCAAAAACATTCAGTACTTC. Translation gives CASSYPGGAKNIQYF.

J is TRBJ2-1 and V is TRBV19, with 10 bases matching TRBD2. V was pared by 3 bases and J by 8 bases, with 7 bases of the junction left unmatched. The CDR3 extends over 15 amino acids. The germline V gene has CDR1 LNHDA and CDR2 SQIVND (reference sequence). CDR3 bases: TGTGCCAGTAGTATTGGGGCTAGCGGGAGTCATGAGCAGTTCTTC. It yields the protein CASSIGASGSHEQFF.

V usage is TRBV7-9 and J usage is TRBJ2-1; no definite D call. The CDR3 contains 16 residues. Germline V gene data show CDR1 as SEHNR and CDR2 as FQNEAQ (reference sequence). The germline V and J ends were trimmed by 5 bases and 0 bases, with 14 bases remaining between them. The CDR3 coding sequence is TGTGCCAGCAGCCCACTTCGAGTAGCCTCCTACAATGAGCAGTTCTTC. Translating gives CASSPLRVASYNEQFF.

The chain joins TRBV10-3 to TRBJ1-2; D unclear. In germline, CDR1 is ENHRY, CDR2 SYGVKD. V lost 0 bases and J lost 6, with 8 bases in between. This CDR3 is built from 13 residues. The CDR3 sequence: CAISESGRNGYTF. Here the CDR3 DNA reads TGTGCCATCAGTGAGTCGGGGAGGAATGGCTACACCTTC.

The V call is TRBV28, the J call TRBJ1-1; D may be TRBD1 (5 bases). The CDR3 has 14 residues. Trimming pared 3 bases from V and 5 bases from J, leaving 13 bases between. CDR1 and CDR2 from the germline V gene are MDHEN and SYDVKM. CDR3 DNA sequence: TGTGCCAGCAGTTTTGGGATGGGGGGGACTGAAGCTTTCTTT. As protein: CASSFGMGGTEAFF.

This chain connects TRBV28 to TRBJ1-5, with TRBD1 identical over 9 bases. CDR1 and CDR2 (germline): MDHEN, SYDVKM. This CDR3 contains 16 residues. V was clipped by 9 bases and J by 0 bases; unmatched bases: 9. The CDR3 sequence is CARDTDRGYSNQPQHF. Here the CDR3 DNA reads TGTGCCAGGGACACCGACAGGGGGTATAGCAATCAGCCCCAGCATTTT.

The CDR3 DNA follows: TGCGCCAGCGGATACACAGGGGTTCGGACAGATACGCAGTATTTT. Translating gives CASGYTGVRTDTQYF. The chain combines TRBV10-2 with TRBJ2-3, with 7 positions matching TRBD1. This CDR3 comprises 15 residues. The V gene's germline CDR1 is WSHSY and CDR2 SAAADI. After removal of 8 bases from V and 3 bases from J, the junction contained 11 bases not matched to a gene.

CDR3 coding DNA: TGCGCCAGCAGCTTGGCCCATCCAAATGAAAAACTGTTTTTT. Translation gives CASSLAHPNEKLFF. V is TRBV5-1 and J is TRBJ1-4; D is ambiguous. There are 14 residues in the CDR3. V shed 0 bases and J shed 5 bases, with 8 bases lying between them. The germline gives CDR1 SGHRS, CDR2 YFSETQ.

The chain recombines TRBV7-2 with TRBJ1-2; D remains unclear. The germline V gene encodes CDR1 SGHTA and CDR2 FQGNSA. The CDR3 is made up of 15 amino acids. Trimming took 4 bases from V and 1 from J, leaving 13 bases between them. CDR3 nucleotide sequence: TGTGCCAGCAGCTCCCGGAGTGGTGATAACTATGGCTACACCTTC. As protein: CASSSRSGDNYGYTF.

V is TRBV29-1 and J is TRBJ1-4, with TRBD1 as a possible D gene (6 bases). The V gene lost 7 bases and the J gene lost 8 bases, with 20 bases spanning the gap. The germline V gene has CDR1 SQVTM and CDR2 ANQGSEA. The CDR3 covers 14 residues. The CDR3 bases are TGCAGCGCGACATGGGGGCTAGGAAGGGAAAAACTGTTTTTT. It is translated as CSATWGLGREKLFF.

This chain joins TRBV5-1 and TRBJ2-7; 7 bases agree with TRBD1. The CDR3 sequence is 13 residues long. Germline CDR1 reads SGHRS; CDR2 reads YFSETQ. V was pared by 0 bases and J by 6 bases, with 3 bases of the junction left unmatched. CDR3 protein: CASSLGQGAEQYF. The CDR3 coding sequence is TGCGCCAGCAGCTTGGGACAGGGAGCCGAGCAGTACTTC.

The chain links TRBV5-1 to TRBJ2-1; TRBD2 matches at 10 bases. J gave up 5 bases and V 4 bases, and 6 bases lay outside the gene matches. The germline CDR1 and CDR2 sequences are SGHRS and YFSETQ. The CDR3 sequence is 15 residues long. DNA for the CDR3: TGCGCCAGCAGCAGGCTAGCGGGAGAACACAATGAGCAGTTCTTC. Translated: CASSRLAGEHNEQFF.

This rearrangement joins TRBV3-1 (or the pseudogene TRBV3-2) to TRBJ2-7; tentatively, D is TRBD1 (6 bases). Between the trimmed V and J ends, which lost 4 bases and 2 bases, there was a span of 15 bases. This CDR3 is 15 amino acids long. Germline assignment: CDR1 LGHDT and CDR2 YNNKEL (reference sequence). In nucleotides, the CDR3 is TGTGCCAGCAGCCCTGGACAGCTTAGTACCTACGAGCAGTACTTC. Translating gives CASSPGQLSTYEQYF.

The rearrangement links TRBV11-2 to TRBJ2-7, with 10 positions matching TRBD2. In germline, CDR1 is SGHAT, CDR2 FQNNGV. Trimming took 3 bases from V and 5 from J; bases not matched to a gene: 4. CDR3 length: 14 amino acids. This chain's CDR3 is CASSFPGLANEQYF. CDR3 in DNA: TGTGCCAGCAGCTTTCCGGGACTAGCGAACGAGCAGTACTTC.

The CDR3 region is CASSQLYEQFF. For the CDR3, the DNA is TGTGCCAGCAGTCAACTTTATGAGCAGTTCTTC. V usage is TRBV11-2 and J usage is TRBJ2-1; D not resolved. The CDR3 length is 11 residues. CDR1 SGHAT and CDR2 FQNNGV come from the germline V gene. V was clipped by 6 bases and J by 8 bases, with 8 bases between them.

The chain combines TRBV5-1 with TRBJ1-2; 8 bases line up with TRBD1. The V and J ends lost 3 bases and 6 bases, in that order; junction bases with no gene match: 4. This CDR3 has 13 residues. Germline CDR1 reads SGHRS; CDR2 reads YFSETQ. The DNA of the CDR3 is TGCGCCAGCAGCTCCGGACAGGGTGATGGCTACACCTTC. Translated, it gives CASSSGQGDGYTF.

This clone was recorded once. The rearrangement joins TRBV7-2 to TRBJ1-1; TRBD1 matches at 7 bases. The CDR3 runs 16 residues. CDR1 and CDR2 (germline): SGHTA, FQGNSA. The junction had 5 bases not matched to a gene; V was cut back by 1 base and J by 0 bases. The CDR3: CASSLGTDRVNTEAFF. CDR3 nucleotides: TGTGCCAGCAGCTTAGGGACAGACAGGGTGAACACTGAAGCTTTCTTT. The complete variable domain, with remaining parts taken from reference TRBV7-2 and TRBJ1-1, reads GAGVSQSPSNKVTEKGKDVELRCDPISGHTALYWYRQSLGQGLEFLIYFQGNSAPDKSGLPSDRFSAERTGGSVSTLTIQRTQQEDSAVYLCASSLGTDRVNTEAFFGQGTRLTVV.

V usage is TRBV5-4 and J usage is TRBJ1-2, with D possibly being TRBD1 (5 bases). The CDR3 totals 15 residues. V was trimmed by 3 bases and J by 0 bases, leaving 12 bases between them. Germline CDR1 is SGHNT and CDR2 is YYREEE (reference sequence). The CDR3 reads CASSSITTANYGYTF. The CDR3 DNA sequence: TGTGCCAGCAGCTCAATAACGACAGCTAACTATGGCTACACCTTC.

This clone is classed as medium-sized. The chain couples TRBV28 to TRBJ1-2; tentatively, D is TRBD1 (5 bases). CDR1 is MDHEN and CDR2 is SYDVKM in the germline V gene. This CDR3 spans 18 amino acids. The V end was cut by 5 bases, the J end by 3 bases, with 25 bases between. The CDR3 region is CASSPWGTRWEDDYGYTF. In DNA form, the CDR3 reads TGTGCCAGCAGTCCATGGGGGACCCGCTGGGAGGATGACTATGGCTACACCTTC.

This clone was picked up a small number of times. V usage is TRBV28 and J usage is TRBJ2-1; D not certain. Germline CDR1 and CDR2: MDHEN and SYDVKM. This CDR3 has 14 amino acids. V was clipped by 7 bases and J by 4 bases, with 14 bases between them. The CDR3, as DNA: TGTGCCAGCAAGGCGGCTCGACTTTACAATGAGCAGTTCTTC. Amino acid sequence: CASKAARLYNEQFF.

CDR3: CASSIRDRGYEQYF. In DNA, the CDR3 is TGCGCCAGCAGCATCCGGGACAGGGGCTACGAGCAGTACTTC. This chain joins TRBV5-1 and TRBJ2-7; the match to TRBD1 covers 10 bases. Germline trimming cut 4 bases from V and 3 bases from J; bases unmatched to any gene: 4. The length of the CDR3 is 14 residues. CDR1 is SGHRS, CDR2 YFSETQ, per germline.

This clone was observed a handful of times. The rearrangement uses TRBV5-4 and TRBJ2-5; TRBD2 aligns across 9 bases. Germline V gene sequence: CDR1 SGHNT, CDR2 YYREEE (reference sequence). This CDR3 region has 14 residues. Trimming cost V 4 bases and J 5 bases; bases outside gene matches: 6. The CDR3: CASSVGLAGETQYF. The CDR3 DNA follows: TGTGCCAGCAGCGTGGGACTAGCCGGGGAGACCCAGTACTTC. The variable domain in full, completed from reference TRBV5-4 and TRBJ2-5, reads ETGVTQSPTHLIKTRGQQVTLRCSSQSGHNTVSWYQQALGQGPQFIFQYYREEENGRGNFPPRFSGLQFPNYSSELNVNALELDDSALYLCASSVGLAGETQYFGPGTRLLVL.

The chain employs TRBV19 and TRBJ1-1; weak D call: TRBD1 (6 bases). Trimming took 5 bases from V and 5 from J, leaving 15 bases between them. CDR1 is LNHDA and CDR2 is SQIVND in the germline V gene (reference sequence). The CDR3 spans 14 residues. CDR3 in DNA: TGTGCCAGTAGTCCCAAAACTCAGGGGACTGAAGCTTTCTTT. Protein sequence: CASSPKTQGTEAFF. Supplemented by reference TRBV19 and TRBJ1-1, the full variable domain reads DGGITQSPKYLFRKEGQNVTLSCEQNLNHDAMYWYRQDPGQGLRLIYYSQIVNDFQKGDIAEGYSVSREKKESFPLTVTSAQKNPTAFYLCASSPKTQGTEAFFGQGTRLTVV.

The V gene is TRBV6-5, the J gene TRBJ2-7, with a weak D call TRBD2 (6 bases). V was trimmed by 6 bases and J by 2 bases, leaving 8 bases between them. CDR1 and CDR2 from the germline V gene are MNHEY and SVGAGI. The CDR3 consists of 12 residues. CDR3 residues: CASSRTTYEQYF. CDR3 DNA: TGTGCCAGCAGCAGGACTACCTACGAGCAGTACTTC.

The chain recombines TRBV3-1 (or the pseudogene TRBV3-2) with TRBJ2-7; 9 bases agree with TRBD2. The CDR3 has 15 residues. Germline loops: CDR1 LGHDT, CDR2 YNNKEL (reference sequence). J gave up 5 bases and V 1 base, and 6 bases lay outside the gene matches. In DNA, the CDR3 is TGTGCCAGCAGCCAAGCTAGCGGGAATATCGACGAGCAGTACTTC. Translation gives CASSQASGNIDEQYF.